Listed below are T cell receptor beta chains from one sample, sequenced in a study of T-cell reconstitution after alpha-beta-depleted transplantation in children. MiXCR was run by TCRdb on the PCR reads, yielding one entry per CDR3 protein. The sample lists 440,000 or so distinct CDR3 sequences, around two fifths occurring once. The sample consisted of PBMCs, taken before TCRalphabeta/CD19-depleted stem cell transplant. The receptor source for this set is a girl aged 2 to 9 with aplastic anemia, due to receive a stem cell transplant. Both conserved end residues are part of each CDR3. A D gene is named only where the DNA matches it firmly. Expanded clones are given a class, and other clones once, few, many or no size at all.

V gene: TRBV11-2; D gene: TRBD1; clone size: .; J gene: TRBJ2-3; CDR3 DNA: TGTGCCAGCAGCCTAATCGGCGGGCAGGGGGGCACAGATACGCAGTATTTT; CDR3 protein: CASSLIGGQGGTDTQYF
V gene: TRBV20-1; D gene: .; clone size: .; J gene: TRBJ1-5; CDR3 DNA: TGCAGTGCCCACTCCGGGACGAGCAATCAGCCCCAGCATTTT; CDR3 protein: CSAHSGTSNQPQHF
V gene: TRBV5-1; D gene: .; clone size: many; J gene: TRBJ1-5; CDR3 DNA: TGCGCCAGCAGCTTGGAAGGGAGGTCTCAGCCCCAGCATTTT; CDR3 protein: CASSLEGRSQPQHF
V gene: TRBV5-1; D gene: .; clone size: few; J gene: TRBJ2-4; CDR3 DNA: TGCGCCAGCAGCTTGGACCCTATTGGGACGAAAAACATTCAGTACTTC; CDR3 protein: CASSLDPIGTKNIQYF
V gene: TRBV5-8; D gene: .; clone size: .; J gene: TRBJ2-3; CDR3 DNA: TGTGCCAGCAGCACCAGACAGGCTGCAGATACGCAGTATTTT; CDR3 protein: CASSTRQAADTQYF
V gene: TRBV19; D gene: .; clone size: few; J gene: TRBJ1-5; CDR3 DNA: TGTGCCAGTAGTATAGACGACAGACGATATCAGCCCCAGCATTTT; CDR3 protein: CASSIDDRRYQPQHF
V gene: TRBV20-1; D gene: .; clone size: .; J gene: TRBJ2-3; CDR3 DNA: TGCAGTGCTAGCCGCGGGAGCACAGATACGCAGTATTTT; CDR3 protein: CSASRGSTDTQYF
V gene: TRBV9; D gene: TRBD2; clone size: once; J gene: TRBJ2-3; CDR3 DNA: TGTGCCAGCAGCGCAAGCGGGAATGACGCGGATACGCAGTATTTT; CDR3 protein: CASSASGNDADTQYF
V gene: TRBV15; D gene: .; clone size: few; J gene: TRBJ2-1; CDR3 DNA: TGTGCCACCAGCGGTGTAAATGAGCAGTTCTTC; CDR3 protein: CATSGVNEQFF
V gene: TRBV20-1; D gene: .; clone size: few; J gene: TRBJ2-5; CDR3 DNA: TGCAGTGCTCACGCGTCATGGACCCAGTACTTC; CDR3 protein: CSAHASWTQYF
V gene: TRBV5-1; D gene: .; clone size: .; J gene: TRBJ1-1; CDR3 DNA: TGCGCCAGCAGCCTTAATGCCCCCAGGGAAGCTTTCTTT; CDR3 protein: CASSLNAPREAFF
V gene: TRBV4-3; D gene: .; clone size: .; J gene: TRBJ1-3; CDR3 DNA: TGCGCCAGCAACCAAGATCCAATGAGCTCTGGAAACACCATATATTTT; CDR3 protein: CASNQDPMSSGNTIYF
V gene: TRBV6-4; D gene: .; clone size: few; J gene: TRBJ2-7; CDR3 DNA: TGTGCCAGCAGTGACTCTGCAGGGAATGCCTACGAGCAGTACTTC; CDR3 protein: CASSDSAGNAYEQYF
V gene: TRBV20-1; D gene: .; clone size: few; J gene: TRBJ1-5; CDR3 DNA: TGCAGTGCTAGCCCCAGGGGAGGAAGCAATCAGCCCCAGCATTTT; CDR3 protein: CSASPRGGSNQPQHF
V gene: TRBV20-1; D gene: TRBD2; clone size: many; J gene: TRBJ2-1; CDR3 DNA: TGCAGTGCCAAGGGACTAGCGGTCGTTGGCAATGAGCAGTTCTTC; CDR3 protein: CSAKGLAVVGNEQFF
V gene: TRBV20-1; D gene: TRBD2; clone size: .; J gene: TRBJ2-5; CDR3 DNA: TGCAGTGCTAGTAGCGGGAGGAGGCTGAACGAGACCCAGTACTTC; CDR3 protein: CSASSGRRLNETQYF
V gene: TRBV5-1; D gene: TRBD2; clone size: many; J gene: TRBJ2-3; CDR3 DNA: TGCGCCAGCAGCCCAGGGACTAGCGGGAGGACAGATACGCAGTATTTT; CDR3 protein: CASSPGTSGRTDTQYF
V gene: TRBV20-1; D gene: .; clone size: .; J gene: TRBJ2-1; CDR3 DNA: TGCAGTGCTAGAGATCGGGCCTACAATGAGCAGTTCTTC; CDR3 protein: CSARDRAYNEQFF
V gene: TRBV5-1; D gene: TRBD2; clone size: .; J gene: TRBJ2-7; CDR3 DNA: TGCGCCAGCAGCCCGGGGACTAGCGGAATACCCAGCTACGAGCAGTACTTC; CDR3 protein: CASSPGTSGIPSYEQYF
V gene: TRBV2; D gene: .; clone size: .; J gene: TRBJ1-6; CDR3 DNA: TGTGCCAGTGAAGCGGAGGTCAGCCCAAATTACCTCCACTTT; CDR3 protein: CASEAEVSPNYLHF
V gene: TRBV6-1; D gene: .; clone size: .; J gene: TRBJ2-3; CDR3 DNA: TGTGCCAGCAGTAGAGGGGACGTTACTAGCACAGATACGCAGTATTTT; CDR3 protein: CASSRGDVTSTDTQYF
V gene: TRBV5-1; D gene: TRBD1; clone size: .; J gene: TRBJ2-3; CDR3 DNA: TGCGCCAGCAGCCAAACAGGGGGTCGGAATTCGTTCACAGATACGCAGTATTTT; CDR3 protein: CASSQTGGRNSFTDTQYF
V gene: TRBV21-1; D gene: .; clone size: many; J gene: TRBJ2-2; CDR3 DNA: TGTGCCAGCAGCAAAGTCGGGGTTAAAAATACCGGGGAGCTGTTTTTT; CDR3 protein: CASSKVGVKNTGELFF
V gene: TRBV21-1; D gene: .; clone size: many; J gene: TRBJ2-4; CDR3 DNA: TGTGCCAGCAGCAAAGATCGGGGAAGCATTCAGTACTTC; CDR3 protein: CASSKDRGSIQYF
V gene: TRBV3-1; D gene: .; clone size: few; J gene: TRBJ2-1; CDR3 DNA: TGTGCCAGCAGCCTTCATCGAGACAATGAGCAGTTCTTC; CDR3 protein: CASSLHRDNEQFF
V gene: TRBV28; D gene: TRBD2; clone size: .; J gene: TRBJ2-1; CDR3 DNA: TGTGCCAGCAACGTAGCGGGAGCGCCCAGGTCCGATGAGCAGTTCTTC; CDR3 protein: CASNVAGAPRSDEQFF
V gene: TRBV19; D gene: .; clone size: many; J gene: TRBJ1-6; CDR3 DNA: TGTGCCAGTAGTATTTTCGGGGAAGCATCACCCCTCCACTTT; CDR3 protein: CASSIFGEASPLHF
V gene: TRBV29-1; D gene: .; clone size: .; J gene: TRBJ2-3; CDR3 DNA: TGCAGCGTTGATGGGGGGACGCAGTATTTT; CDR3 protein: CSVDGGTQYF
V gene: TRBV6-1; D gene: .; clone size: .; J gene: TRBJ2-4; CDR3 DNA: TGTGCCAGCAGTCCCCAAGGCCTATGGGAAAACATTCAGTACTTC; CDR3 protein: CASSPQGLWENIQYF
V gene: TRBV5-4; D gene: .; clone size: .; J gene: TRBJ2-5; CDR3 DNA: TGTGCCAGCAGCTTGGAGGGCCCCGTTAAAGAGACCCAGTACTTC; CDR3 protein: CASSLEGPVKETQYF
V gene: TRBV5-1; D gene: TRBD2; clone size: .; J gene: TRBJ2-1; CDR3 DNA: TGCGCCAGCAGCTTGCAGGCGGGGGGCTCCTACAATGAGCAGTTCTTC; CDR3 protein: CASSLQAGGSYNEQFF
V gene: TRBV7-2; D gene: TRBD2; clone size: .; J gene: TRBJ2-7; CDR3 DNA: TGTGCCAGCAGCTTAACACCGGGGGGGCGGGCCTACGAGCAGTACTTC; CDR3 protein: CASSLTPGGRAYEQYF
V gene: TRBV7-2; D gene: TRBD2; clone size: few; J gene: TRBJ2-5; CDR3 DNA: TGTGCCAGCAGCTTTGTGGCGGGGGAAGAGACCCAGTACTTC; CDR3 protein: CASSFVAGEETQYF
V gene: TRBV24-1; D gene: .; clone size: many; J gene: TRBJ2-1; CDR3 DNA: TGTGCCACCAGGGGCGCCCGTAACTCCTACAATGAGCAGTTCTTC; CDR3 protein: CATRGARNSYNEQFF
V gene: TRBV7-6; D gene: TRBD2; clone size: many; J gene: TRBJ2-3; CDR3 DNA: TGTGCCAGCAGCCCGGGAGGTACGCAGTATTTT; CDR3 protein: CASSPGGTQYF
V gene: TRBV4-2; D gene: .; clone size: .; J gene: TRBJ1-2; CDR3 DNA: TGTGCCAGCAGCCAAGAGTACGGATCACGTTTCAACTATGGCTACCCCTTC; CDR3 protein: CASSQEYGSRFNYGYPF
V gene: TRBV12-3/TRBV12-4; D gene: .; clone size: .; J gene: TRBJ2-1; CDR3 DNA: TGTGCCAGCAGTTTCACGGGAGAGAACAATGAGCATTTCTTC; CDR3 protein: CASSFTGENNEHFF
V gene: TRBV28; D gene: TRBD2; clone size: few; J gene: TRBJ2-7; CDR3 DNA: TGTGCCAGCAGTCTCACTAGCGGGAGGCCCTACGAGCAGTACTTC; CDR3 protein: CASSLTSGRPYEQYF